Listed here are 32 T cell receptor beta chains from one sample, sequenced in a study of T-cell reconstitution after alpha-beta-depleted transplantation in children. Using unique molecular identifiers, the investigators prepared the TCRbeta library. One entry per CDR3 protein results from TCRdb running MiXCR on the PCR reads. The top ten hold 35% to 50% of the sample, which has 300,000 to 350,000 distinct CDR3 sequences, 16% seen once. Sequenced material: PBMCs, mostly from graft donor cells, taken 360 days after TCRalphabeta/CD19-depleted stem cell transplant. Receptors were obtained from a male patient between 2 and 10 years old who had a stem cell transplant for acute lymphoblastic leukemia, so the T cells may come from the graft donor.

The J gene is TRBJ2-7, the V gene TRBV5-6; D gene ambiguous. This CDR3 has 14 residues. V was trimmed by 2 bases and J by 2 bases, leaving 11 bases between them. Germline CDR1 and CDR2: SGHDT and YYEEEE. This CDR3 is CASSFYIEAYEQYF. CDR3 nucleotides: TGTGCCAGCAGCTTCTATATAGAAGCCTACGAGCAGTACTTC.

Ten or more counts support this clonotype. The chain recombines TRBV29-1 with TRBJ2-3; 8 positions match TRBD2. This CDR3 contains 13 residues. The V gene end was trimmed by 7 bases and the J gene end by 6 bases; junction bases not matched to a gene: 9. The germline V gene encodes CDR1 SQVTM and CDR2 ANQGSEA. Written as DNA, the CDR3 is TGCAGCGCTAGTCTAGCGGGCGGGGATACGCAGTATTTT. Its translation: CSASLAGGDTQYF.

This clonotype was counted ten times or more. CDR3 nucleotide sequence: TGCAGTGCGGAACTCCGGGGTAGCCAGCAACTCACAGATACGCAGTATTTT. Residues: CSAELRGSQQLTDTQYF. V gene TRBV20-1 combines with J gene TRBJ2-3; perhaps TRBD2 as D (5 bases). The CDR3 extends over 17 amino acids. Germline CDR1 is DFQATT and CDR2 is SNEGSKA (reference sequence). V was shortened by 6 bases and J by 2 bases, with 24 bases between the two germline ends.

The CDR3 sequence: CASSQEGTSGRAGQFF. The CDR3 DNA follows: TGCGCCAGCAGCCAAGAAGGGACTAGCGGGAGGGCCGGGCAGTTCTTC. The V gene is TRBV4-3, the J gene TRBJ2-1, with 16 bases lining up with TRBD2. The CDR3 has 16 amino acids. Trimming cost V 0 bases and J 12 bases; bases outside gene matches: 5. Germline V gives CDR1 LGHNA, CDR2 YSLEER.

V is TRBV3-1 and J is TRBJ2-7; the D is unclear. Trimming stripped 1 base from V and 9 bases from J, with 13 bases between. The CDR3 extends over 13 amino acids. Germline-derived CDR1 and CDR2 are LGHDT and YNNKEL (reference sequence). The CDR3 loop is CASSQVGVTRQYF. The CDR3, as DNA: TGTGCCAGCAGCCAAGTTGGTGTTACGAGGCAGTACTTC.

This clonotype was recorded at least ten times. The rearrangement links TRBV5-1 to TRBJ2-7; D gene ambiguous. CDR3 length: 15 residues. Trimming shortened V by 0 bases and J by 0 bases, and 10 bases separated the two germline ends. Germline assignment: CDR1 SGHRS and CDR2 YFSETQ. This chain's CDR3 is CASSLAGRFSYEQYF. The CDR3 nucleotides read TGCGCCAGCAGCTTGGCCGGACGTTTCTCCTACGAGCAGTACTTC.

V is TRBV2 and J is TRBJ2-3; no firm D call. The CDR3 totals 13 residues. Germline assignment: CDR1 SNHLY and CDR2 FYNNEI. Trimming left V 8 bases short and J 5 bases short, with 14 bases between. The DNA for the CDR3 is TGTGCCAGCGGGGTTCCTATTGGAGATACGCAGTATTTT. This translates into CASGVPIGDTQYF.

There are a few counts of this clonotype. The chain couples TRBV20-1 to TRBJ2-3; D not resolved. The CDR3 has 11 residues. CDR1 is DFQATT and CDR2 is SNEGSKA in the germline V gene (reference sequence). Trimming took off 7 bases at V and 0 bases at J, with 5 bases between the two ends. The DNA for the CDR3 is TGCAGTGAGGGCAGCACAGATACGCAGTATTTT. Its translation is CSEGSTDTQYF.

This clonotype was seen at least ten times. This CDR3 reads CASHQDTDTQYF. The DNA for the CDR3 is TGTGCCAGCCATCAGGACACAGATACGCAGTATTTT. The chain is built from TRBV6-1 and TRBJ2-3; unclear D gene. V was pared by 8 bases and J by 2 bases, with 8 bases between. Germline CDR1 reads MNHNS; CDR2 reads SASEGT. The CDR3 extends over 12 amino acids.

The rearrangement uses TRBV12-3 or TRBV12-4 and TRBJ1-1; D not certain. This CDR3 is built from 12 residues. V was clipped by 6 bases and J by 7 bases, with 12 bases between them. CDR3 DNA sequence: TGTGCCAGCAGCCCCGAACAACATGAAGCTTTCTTT. As protein: CASSPEQHEAFF.

This clonotype has only a few counts. This chain connects TRBV27 to TRBJ1-1, with unresolved D. The germline V gene encodes CDR1 MNHEY and CDR2 SMNVEV (reference sequence). V was trimmed by 4 bases and J by 1 base, leaving 10 bases between them. The CDR3 is made up of 14 amino acids. The CDR3 is CASSSYGGNTEAFF. CDR3 DNA: TGTGCCAGCAGTTCTTACGGAGGGAACACTGAAGCTTTCTTT.

The sample holds a few counts of this clonotype. The chain is built from TRBV6-6 and TRBJ1-1; D uncertain. From germline, CDR1 is MNHNY and CDR2 SVGAGI (reference sequence). The V and J ends lost 5 bases and 5 bases respectively, with 12 bases between them. This CDR3 region has 13 residues. CDR3 loop: CASSKDLGTEAFF. CDR3 nucleotides: TGTGCCAGCAGTAAAGACCTGGGGACTGAAGCTTTCTTT.

This clonotype was observed at least ten times. This sequence joins TRBV7-2 and TRBJ2-7, with 9 bases identical to TRBD1. The CDR3 covers 14 residues. Germline V gene sequence: CDR1 SGHTA, CDR2 FQGNSA. After removal of 6 bases from V and 4 bases from J, the junction contained 7 bases not matched to a gene. The CDR3 loop is CASSKAGTGYEQYF. The CDR3 DNA sequence: TGTGCCAGCAGTAAGGCCGGGACAGGGTACGAGCAGTACTTC.

This clonotype was seen only a few times. This chain links TRBV6-5 with TRBJ2-5, with a possible D match to TRBD2 (6 bases). The CDR3 is made up of 13 amino acids. Germline loops: CDR1 MNHEY, CDR2 SVGAGI. The V gene lost 4 bases and the J gene lost 3 bases, with 9 bases spanning the gap. The CDR3 region has the DNA TGTGCCAGCAGTTCAAGACTAGAAGAGACCCAGTACTTC. Its translation is CASSSRLEETQYF.

The genes are TRBV12-3 or TRBV12-4 and TRBJ1-3; 9 nucleotides align to TRBD1. Unmatched junction bases numbered 8, after V lost 2 bases and J lost 9 bases. This CDR3 spans 15 amino acids. CDR3 bases: TGTGCCAGCAGTTTAAGGACAGGGGTGACTGGCACCATATATTTT. This sequence encodes CASSLRTGVTGTIYF.

The chain recombines TRBV28 with TRBJ2-1; 10 nucleotides line up with TRBD1. The CDR3 consists of 17 residues. The V segment lost 4 bases and the J segment 5 bases; nucleotides outside the gene matches: 11. Germline V CDR1 and CDR2: MDHEN, SYDVKM. In nucleotides, the CDR3 is TGTGCCAGCAGTTCCCCAGCCGGGACAGGGGAGAACAATGAGCAGTTCTTC. This encodes CASSSPAGTGENNEQFF.

The V and J genes are TRBV4-1 and TRBJ1-5; weak D call: TRBD1 (6 bases). The CDR3 totals 16 residues. Trimming pared 1 base from V and 6 bases from J, leaving 16 bases between. Looked up from germline, CDR1 is MGHRA and CDR2 is YSYEKL. The CDR3: CASSQVPRGIGQPQHF. The CDR3 DNA reads TGCGCCAGCAGCCAAGTTCCCAGGGGTATCGGTCAGCCCCAGCATTTT.

This chain uses TRBV12-3 or TRBV12-4 with TRBJ1-6, with a weak D call TRBD1 (6 bases). V shed 1 base and J shed 10 bases, with 14 bases lying between them. The CDR3 is 15 residues long. In nucleotides, the CDR3 is TGTGCCAGCAGTTTAGAAATGGCAGGGGAATCACCCCTCCACTTT. It encodes CASSLEMAGESPLHF.

This clonotype showed up just a few times. This sequence joins TRBV27 and TRBJ2-3; TRBD2 aligns across 7 bases. This CDR3 spans 12 amino acids. Trimming cost V 5 bases and J 10 bases; bases outside gene matches: 6. CDR1 is MNHEY and CDR2 is SMNVEV in the germline V gene (reference sequence). The DNA for the CDR3 is TGTGCCAGCAGTCCCTCCCGGGGGGCGCAGTATTTT. This translates into CASSPSRGAQYF.

This clonotype was found a few times. This sequence joins TRBV12-3 or TRBV12-4 and TRBJ1-1; unclear D gene. Trimming cost V 4 bases and J 8 bases, with 2 bases left between them. CDR3 length: 9 amino acids. CDR3 sequence reads: CASSSEAFF. The CDR3 DNA reads as TGTGCCAGCAGTTCCGAAGCTTTCTTT.

The chain is built from TRBV10-3 and TRBJ2-7; the match to TRBD2 covers 7 bases. This CDR3 is built from 14 residues. The germline V gene encodes CDR1 ENHRY and CDR2 SYGVKD. V dropped 8 bases and J dropped 4; count of bases not matched to a gene: 11. The CDR3 DNA reads as TGTGCCATCGGCGGGAGCCGAGGCCCATACGAGCAGTACTTC. This codes for CAIGGSRGPYEQYF.

This clonotype has only one observation. This rearrangement joins TRBV4-3 to TRBJ2-1; 10 nucleotides match TRBD2. The CDR3 is 18 amino acids. After removal of 1 base from V and 5 bases from J, the junction contained 11 bases not matched to a gene. The germline CDR1 and CDR2 sequences are LGHNA and YSLEER. The CDR3 region has the DNA TGCGCCAGCAGCCAAGTATGGGCGAGCGGGAGGGGAGACAATGAGCAGTTCTTC. Translating gives CASSQVWASGRGDNEQFF.

This clonotype was recorded many times. The gene calls are TRBV7-2 and TRBJ2-7, with D possibly TRBD1 on 7 matching bases. CDR3 length: 15 amino acids. The V gene's germline CDR1 is SGHTA and CDR2 FQGNSA. Trimming removed 5 bases from V and 1 base from J, with 15 bases in between. DNA for the CDR3: TGTGCCAGCAGCCCAGGGGGACTTCTTTCCTACGAGCAGTACTTC. Amino acid sequence: CASSPGGLLSYEQYF.

This rearrangement joins TRBV28 to TRBJ1-5; maybe TRBD1 (5 bases). The CDR3 is made up of 17 amino acids. The germline V gene has CDR1 MDHEN and CDR2 SYDVKM. Trimming took off 3 bases at V and 5 bases at J, with 20 bases between the two ends. The CDR3 coding sequence is TGTGCCAGCAGTTTTGGGGGACCGGGACGCCGGTATCAGCCCCAGCATTTT. Amino acid sequence: CASSFGGPGRRYQPQHF.

This clonotype was recorded many times. The V call is TRBV25-1, the J call TRBJ2-1; 11 bases line up with TRBD2. J was trimmed by 6 bases and V by 5 bases; bases with no gene match: 3. In germline, CDR1 is MGHDK, CDR2 SYGVNS. CDR3 length equals 14 residues. CDR3 sequence reads: CASSLGLAVNEQFF. The CDR3 DNA follows: TGTGCCAGCAGTTTGGGACTAGCGGTCAATGAGCAGTTCTTC.

The J gene is TRBJ1-3, the V gene TRBV12-3 or TRBV12-4; D is uncertain. CDR3 length equals 14 residues. Between the trimmed V and J ends, which lost 3 bases and 0 bases, there was a span of 6 bases. The CDR3 spells CASSFLYSGNTIYF. DNA of the CDR3: TGTGCCAGCAGTTTCTTGTACTCTGGAAACACCATATATTTT.

This clonotype has a handful of counts. This chain uses TRBV10-3 with TRBJ2-7; weak D call: TRBD2 (6 bases). Germline CDR1 is ENHRY and CDR2 is SYGVKD. Trimming took off 10 bases at V and 0 bases at J, with 13 bases between the two ends. The CDR3 is 13 amino acids. CDR3 bases: TGTGCCAGTCTGGGACTGTACTCCTACGAGCAGTACTTC. Its protein is CASLGLYSYEQYF.

This clonotype was found a few times. The chain joins TRBV5-1 to TRBJ2-5, with D maybe TRBD1 (6 bases). CDR1 is SGHRS and CDR2 is YFSETQ in the germline V gene. The V gene lost 1 base and the J gene lost 2 bases, with 15 bases spanning the gap. The CDR3 sequence is 16 residues long. The CDR3 spells CASSLNAGQRQETQYF. The CDR3 DNA reads TGCGCCAGCAGCTTGAATGCCGGACAGCGACAAGAGACCCAGTACTTC. Based on the CDR3 plus reference TRBV5-1 and TRBJ2-5, the full variable domain is KAGVTQTPRYLIKTRGQQVTLSCSPISGHRSVSWYQQTPGQGLQFLFEYFSETQRNKGNFPGRFSGRQFSNSRSEMNVSTLELGDSALYLCASSLNAGQRQETQYFGPGTRLLVL.

The gene calls are TRBV12-3 or TRBV12-4 and TRBJ2-1, with D tentatively TRBD2 (6 bases). The CDR3 has 15 residues. Trimming pared 2 bases from V and 5 bases from J, leaving 13 bases between. CDR3: CASSLRLAIDNEQFF. CDR3 in DNA: TGTGCCAGCAGTTTAAGGCTAGCGATCGACAATGAGCAGTTCTTC.

This clonotype has a handful of counts. This sequence joins TRBV6-2 or TRBV6-3 and TRBJ2-7; 7 bases match TRBD1. Germline CDR1 reads MNHEY; CDR2 reads SVGEGT. The J segment lost 0 bases and the V segment lost 4 bases, leaving 15 bases of the junction unmatched. CDR3 length: 18 residues. CDR3 nucleotides: TGTGCCAGCAGTTCCCCAGTCGTCCGGGACAGAATCTCCTACGAGCAGTACTTC. Residues: CASSSPVVRDRISYEQYF.

This clonotype was seen at least ten times. V gene TRBV7-8 combines with J gene TRBJ1-1, with D maybe TRBD1 (5 bases). Germline CDR1 and CDR2: SGHVS and FQNEAQ. Trimming removed 1 base from V and 3 bases from J, with 18 bases in between. The CDR3 consists of 17 residues. Written as DNA, the CDR3 is TGTGCCAGCAGCTTAGTTTTGCAGTCAGGGAAGGACACTGAAGCTTTCTTT. The encoded protein is CASSLVLQSGKDTEAFF. The variable domain in full, with the rest retrieved from reference TRBV7-8 and TRBJ1-1, is GAGVSQSPRYKVAKRGQDVALRCDPISGHVSLFWYQQALGQGPEFLTYFQNEAQLDKSGLPSDRFFAERPEGSVSTLKIQRTQQEDSAVYLCASSLVLQSGKDTEAFFGQGTRLTVV.

The table lists this clonotype with a few counts. The chain couples TRBV6-5 to TRBJ2-6; D gene unclear. CDR1 and CDR2 from the germline V gene are MNHEY and SVGAGI. This CDR3 contains 19 residues. Trimming removed 0 bases from V and 0 bases from J, with 15 bases in between. This chain's CDR3 is CASSYSDPGWVSGANVLTF. The CDR3 DNA reads TGTGCCAGCAGTTACTCCGACCCCGGCTGGGTCTCTGGGGCCAACGTCCTGACTTTC.